The clone carrying this T cell receptor (beta chain) occurred a few times. Its antigen remains unidentified. Time point of the sample: patch test 1, 2 weeks after DPC sensitization. Treatment reported: therapeutic diphenylcyclopropenone sensitization with weekly scalp DPC. Blood draws came first, before each patch test. One entry per CDR3 protein, called by TCRdb with MiXCR from the RACE reads. The sample lists fewer than 200,000 distinct CDR3 sequences, about a fifth seen once, with about 6.7% in the top ten. Germline CDR1 reads SGHVS; CDR2 reads FQNEAQ. Trimming took 6 bases from V and 0 from J; bases not matched to a gene: 2. There are 14 residues in the CDR3. The sample comes from a study of human T cells and chemical hapten exposure. Findings and caveats of the study: Versus controls, significantly more large CDR3 similarity clusters arose from expanded TCRs.

The input for sequencing was whole blood, taken in connection with sensitization to the hapten diphenylcyclopropenone (DPC). The chain carries TRBV7-8 and TRBJ1-3; TRBD1 matches 7 bases. The receptor's source is a woman aged 45 to 65 with alopecia areata. Some clones in this sample may be carry-over from other donors' samples. Here the CDR3 reads CASRYRGSGNTIYF. CDR3 nucleotide sequence: TGTGCCAGCAGATACAGGGGCTCTGGAAACACCATATATTTT.